This is a list of T cell receptor beta chains from one sample in a study of T cell responses to AZD1222 COVID-19 vaccine. The repertoire was sequenced with immunoSEQ multiplex PCR; TCRdb's copy has only in-frame clones and lacks some. Of around 120,000 clones in the sample, 90% to 95% were seen once. Sequenced here: peripheral blood, sampled on day 0 of AZD1222 vaccination. All receptors come from an adult in good health. Each CDR3 is given with its conserved first and last residue. The D gene is left open where the match is weak. Some rows have no size entry. The others give once, few or many, or a class for an expanded clone.

TRBV15	TRBJ1-3	NA	NA	CATSRGRGVSGNTIYF	TGTGCCACCAGCAGAGGCCGGGGCGTCTCTGGAAACACCATATATTTT
TRBV11-2	TRBJ1-1	NA	NA	CASSLGPDRLNTEAFF	TGTGCCAGCAGCTTAGGACCAGACAGACTGAACACTGAAGCTTTCTTT
TRBV10-3	TRBJ2-5	TRBD2	NA	CAIRAGTTTEETQYF	TGTGCCATCAGGGCCGGGACTACAACGGAAGAGACCCAGTACTTC
TRBV28	TRBJ1-5	NA	NA	CASSPTLYNQPQHF	TGTGCCAGCAGTCCCACCCTTTATAATCAGCCCCAGCATTTT
TRBV12-5	TRBJ2-5	NA	NA	CASGFGWGEETQYF	TGTGCTAGTGGTTTCGGATGGGGAGAGGAGACCCAGTACTTC
TRBV15	TRBJ2-7	NA	NA	CATSREMDREQYF	TGTGCCACCAGCAGAGAGATGGATAGGGAGCAGTACTTC
TRBV9	TRBJ1-5	TRBD1	NA	CASSLGQGAGQPQHF	TGTGCCAGCAGCCTCGGACAGGGGGCAGGTCAGCCCCAGCATTTT
TRBV29-1	TRBJ2-3	NA	few	CSVGIQSFTDTQYF	TGCAGCGTTGGGATACAGTCTTTCACAGATACGCAGTATTTT
TRBV28	TRBJ1-2	NA	NA	CASSFGGANYGYTF	TGTGCCAGCAGTTTTGGGGGCGCCAACTATGGCTACACCTTC
TRBV5-1	TRBJ1-1	TRBD1	NA	CASSRRQGPEAFF	TGCGCCAGCAGCCGTAGACAGGGCCCTGAAGCTTTCTTT
TRBV24-1	TRBJ2-5	TRBD2	NA	CATSGGGETQYF	TGTGCCACCAGCGGCGGGGGGGAGACCCAGTACTTC
TRBV7-2	TRBJ2-7	NA	NA	CASSYGADLSYEQYF	TGTGCCAGCAGCTATGGAGCGGACCTCTCCTACGAGCAGTACTTC
TRBV6-5	TRBJ2-3	NA	NA	CASSYSRWSTDTQYF	TGTGCCAGCAGTTACTCGAGGTGGAGCACAGATACGCAGTATTTT
TRBV5-5	TRBJ2-7	TRBD1	NA	CASSLGTGAYEQYF	TGTGCCAGCAGCTTGGGGACAGGAGCCTACGAGCAGTACTTC
TRBV7-8	TRBJ1-5	TRBD1	NA	CASSRTGGTQPQHF	TGTGCCAGCAGCAGGACAGGGGGTACTCAGCCCCAGCATTTT
TRBV29-1	TRBJ1-1	TRBD1	NA	CSGKVGTGAGEAFF	TGCAGCGGGAAGGTTGGGACAGGGGCGGGTGAAGCTTTCTTT
TRBV5-1	TRBJ2-3	TRBD2	NA	CASSFSGSATDTQYF	TGCGCCAGCAGCTTTAGCGGGAGTGCAACAGATACGCAGTATTTT
TRBV28	TRBJ1-1	TRBD1	NA	CASMDMGRGPTEAFF	TGTGCCAGCATGGATATGGGCAGGGGGCCCACTGAAGCTTTCTTT
TRBV27	TRBJ1-5	NA	NA	CASRQAGLNQPQHF	TGTGCCAGCAGGCAAGCGGGGCTCAATCAGCCCCAGCATTTT
TRBV24-1	TRBJ1-1	NA	once	CATSDFPNTEAFF	TGTGCCACCAGTGATTTCCCAAACACTGAAGCTTTCTTT
TRBV29-1	TRBJ2-2	NA	once	CSVVWDNTGELFF	TGCAGCGTTGTTTGGGATAACACCGGGGAGCTGTTTTTT
TRBV19	TRBJ1-4	NA	NA	CASSTQYEKLFF	TGTGCCAGTAGTACTCAATATGAAAAACTGTTTTTT
TRBV27	TRBJ1-1	NA	NA	CASSLVMNTEAFF	TGTGCCAGCAGTTTAGTCATGAACACTGAAGCTTTCTTT
TRBV12-3/TRBV12-4	TRBJ2-7	NA	NA	CASSLNTPAEQYF	TGTGCCAGCAGTTTAAACACACCCGCCGAGCAGTACTTC
TRBV30	TRBJ1-5	NA	NA	CAWSVDSSNQPQHF	TGTGCCTGGAGTGTAGACAGTAGCAATCAGCCCCAGCATTTT
TRBV29-1	TRBJ1-1	NA	NA	CSVTENTEAFF	TGCAGCGTGACAGAGAACACTGAAGCTTTCTTT
TRBV19	TRBJ2-1	TRBD2	NA	CATKTHRGRGLAGYNEQFF	TGTGCCACGAAGACGCACAGGGGGCGAGGACTAGCGGGATACAATGAGCAGTTCTTC
TRBV2	TRBJ2-1	NA	NA	CASSPLAASSYNEQFF	TGTGCCAGCAGTCCCTTAGCGGCCAGCTCCTACAATGAGCAGTTCTTC
TRBV28	TRBJ2-4	NA	NA	CASSFTTGSKNIQYF	TGTGCCAGCAGTTTCACCACAGGGTCTAAAAACATTCAGTACTTC
TRBV19	TRBJ1-1	NA	NA	CASRAGETEAFF	TGTGCCAGTAGGGCTGGGGAAACTGAAGCTTTCTTT
TRBV18	TRBJ1-1	NA	NA	CASSPWTLNTEAFF	TGTGCCAGCTCACCCTGGACACTGAACACTGAAGCTTTCTTT
TRBV7-9	TRBJ1-5	NA	NA	CASSPRGSDQPQHF	TGTGCCAGCAGCCCGAGGGGATCTGATCAGCCCCAGCATTTT
TRBV15	TRBJ2-5	NA	once	CATSRDRDNRREETQYF	TGTGCCACCAGCAGAGATCGGGACAACCGCCGGGAAGAGACCCAGTACTTC
TRBV13	TRBJ1-5	TRBD1	NA	CASSFGTGNNQPQHF	TGTGCCAGCAGCTTCGGGACAGGGAATAATCAGCCCCAGCATTTT
TRBV19	TRBJ1-5	NA	NA	CASSIDLSAQHF	TGTGCCAGTAGTATAGACCTATCGGCCCAGCATTTT
TRBV7-6	TRBJ2-7	NA	NA	CASSLNPEFIYEQYF	TGTGCCAGCAGCTTAAACCCGGAATTTATTTACGAGCAGTACTTC
TRBV10-3	TRBJ1-3	TRBD1	NA	CAISVDRGRNTIYF	TGTGCCATCAGTGTGGACAGGGGGAGAAACACCATATATTTT
TRBV21-1	TRBJ2-1	NA	NA	CASSKARAGVWCEQFF	TGTGCCAGCAGCAAAGCTCGGGCAGGGGTTTGGTGTGAGCAGTTCTTC
TRBV5-1	TRBJ2-7	NA	once	CASSPASAYEQYF	TGCGCCAGCAGCCCGGCCAGCGCCTACGAGCAGTACTTC
TRBV28	TRBJ1-1	NA	NA	CASSYGGGRFNTEAFF	TGTGCCAGCAGTTATGGCGGGGGGCGATTCAACACTGAAGCTTTCTTT
TRBV12-3/TRBV12-4	TRBJ1-2	NA	NA	CASSLRSNYGYTF	TGTGCCAGCAGTTTGAGGTCTAACTATGGCTACACCTTC
TRBV30	TRBJ2-3	TRBD2	NA	CAWSSGTSRRNTQYF	TGTGCCTGGAGTTCCGGGACTAGCAGAAGAAATACGCAGTATTTT
TRBV10-3	TRBJ1-6	NA	NA	CAISDFGNSPLHF	TGTGCCATCAGTGATTTCGGTAATTCACCCCTCCACTTT
TRBV13	TRBJ2-7	NA	once	CASSWTRDADFGDEQYF	TGTGCCAGCAGCTGGACCCGGGACGCGGACTTTGGCGACGAGCAGTACTTC
TRBV20-1	TRBJ2-7	NA	few	CSALSSYEQYF	TGCAGTGCTTTGAGCTCCTACGAGCAGTACTTC
TRBV5-1	TRBJ1-5	NA	once	CASSLSGSNQPQHF	TGCGCCAGCAGCTTGAGCGGTAGCAATCAGCCCCAGCATTTT
TRBV20-1	TRBJ2-1	NA	once	CSPQGFRQFF	TGCAGTCCCCAGGGGTTTCGGCAGTTCTTC
TRBV19	TRBJ2-3	NA	NA	CASTARDSRWADTQYF	TGTGCCAGTACCGCCCGGGACTCGCGATGGGCAGATACGCAGTATTTT
TRBV4-1	TRBJ2-5	TRBD2	NA	CASSQEATSGRQETQYF	TGCGCCAGCAGCCAGGAAGCGACTAGCGGAAGACAAGAGACCCAGTACTTC
TRBV11-2	TRBJ1-5	TRBD1	few	CASSLVWQGGNQPQHF	TGTGCCAGCAGCTTAGTTTGGCAGGGGGGCAATCAGCCCCAGCATTTT
TRBV2	TRBJ1-2	TRBD1	NA	CASRQGAPTYGYTF	TGTGCCAGCAGGCAGGGGGCTCCAACCTATGGCTACACCTTC
TRBV12-3/TRBV12-4	TRBJ1-2	NA	NA	CASSIGSGYTF	TGTGCCAGCAGTATTGGGAGTGGCTACACCTTC